The clone carrying this T cell receptor (beta chain) was counted a few times. This specimen belongs to a study of early T cells in non-severe SARS-CoV-2 infection. Study background: RNA in bulk from unsorted whole blood was sequenced, and chains were unpaired.

The ends were cut back, 4 bases at V and 3 bases at J, with 6 bases in the middle. CDR3 length: 11 amino acids. The germline gives CDR1 SQVTM, CDR2 ANQGSEA. TCRdb analysed the 5' RACE reads with MiXCR anew, one entry per CDR3 protein. Of about 40,000 distinct CDR3 sequences in the sample, approximately 5.1% were seen once. The chain links TRBV29-1 to TRBJ1-1; D may be TRBD1 (5 bases). The specimen comprised whole blood, sampled at baseline. The sequence came from an adult who was a healthcare worker with PCR-confirmed SARS-CoV-2 infection or an uninfected control (not recorded which). The CDR3 DNA reads TGCAGCGTTGGAGGGGACACTGAAGCTTTCTTT. Amino acids: CSVGGDTEAFF.